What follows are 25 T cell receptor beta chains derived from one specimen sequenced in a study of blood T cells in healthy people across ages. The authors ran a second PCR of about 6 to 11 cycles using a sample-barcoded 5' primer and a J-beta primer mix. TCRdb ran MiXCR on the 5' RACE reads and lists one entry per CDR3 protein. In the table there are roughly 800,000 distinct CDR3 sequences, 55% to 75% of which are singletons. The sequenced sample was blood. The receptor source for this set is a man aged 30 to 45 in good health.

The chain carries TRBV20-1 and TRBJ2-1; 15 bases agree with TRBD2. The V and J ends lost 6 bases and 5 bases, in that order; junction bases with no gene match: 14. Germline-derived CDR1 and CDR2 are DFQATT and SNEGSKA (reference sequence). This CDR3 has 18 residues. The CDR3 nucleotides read TGCAGTGCCTTAGGGGGACTAGCGGGAGGTCGGGTTAACAATGAGCAGTTCTTC. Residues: CSALGGLAGGRVNNEQFF.

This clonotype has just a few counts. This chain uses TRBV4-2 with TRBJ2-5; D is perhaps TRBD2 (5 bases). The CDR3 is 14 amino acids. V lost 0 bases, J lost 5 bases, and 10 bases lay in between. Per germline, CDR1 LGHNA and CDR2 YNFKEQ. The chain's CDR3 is CASSQDLARETQYF. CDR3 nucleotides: TGTGCCAGCAGCCAAGATTTAGCGAGGGAGACCCAGTACTTC.

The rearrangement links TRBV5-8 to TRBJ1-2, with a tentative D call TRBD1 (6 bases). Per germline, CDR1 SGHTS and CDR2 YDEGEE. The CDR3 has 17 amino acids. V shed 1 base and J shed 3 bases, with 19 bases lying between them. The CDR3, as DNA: TGTGCCAGCAGCTTGAGGATGCGGGGGCAAAACGACTATGGCTACACCTTC. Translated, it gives CASSLRMRGQNDYGYTF.

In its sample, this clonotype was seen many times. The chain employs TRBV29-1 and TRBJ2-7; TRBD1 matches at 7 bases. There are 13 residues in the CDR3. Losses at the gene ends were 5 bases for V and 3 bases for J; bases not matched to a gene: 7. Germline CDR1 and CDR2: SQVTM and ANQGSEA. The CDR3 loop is CSVSPGQRYEQYF. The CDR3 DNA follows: TGCAGCGTTTCGCCGGGACAGCGCTACGAGCAGTACTTC.

CDR3 sequence (DNA): TGTGCCAGCAGCCAAGAACTCGTGCGTGGCTACACCTTC. It codes for CASSQELVRGYTF. The V and J genes are TRBV3-1 and TRBJ1-2; D not certain. The CDR3 is 13 residues long. V dropped 0 bases and J dropped 7 bases, with 9 bases sitting between them. Germline values: CDR1 LGHDT, CDR2 YNNKEL (reference sequence). Complete variable domain (other parts from reference TRBV3-1 and TRBJ1-2): DTAVSQTPKYLVTQMGNDKSIKCEQNLGHDTMYWYKQDSKKFLKIMFSYNNKELIINETVPNRFSPKSPDKAHLNLHINSLELGDSAVYFCASSQELVRGYTFGSGTRLTVV.

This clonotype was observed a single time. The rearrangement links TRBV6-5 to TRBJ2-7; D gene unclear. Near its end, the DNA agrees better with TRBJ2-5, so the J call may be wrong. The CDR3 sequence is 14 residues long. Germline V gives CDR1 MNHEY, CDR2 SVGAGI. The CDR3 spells CASKFSYGKETQYF. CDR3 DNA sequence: TGTGCCAGCAAGTTTAGTTATGGGAAGGAGACCCAGTACTTC.

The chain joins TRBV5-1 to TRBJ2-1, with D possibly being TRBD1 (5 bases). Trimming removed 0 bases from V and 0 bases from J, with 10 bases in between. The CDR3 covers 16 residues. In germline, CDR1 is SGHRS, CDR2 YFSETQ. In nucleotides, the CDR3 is TGCGCCAGCAGCTTGGAGCAGGGATCCTCCTACAATGAGCAGTTCTTC. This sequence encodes CASSLEQGSSYNEQFF.

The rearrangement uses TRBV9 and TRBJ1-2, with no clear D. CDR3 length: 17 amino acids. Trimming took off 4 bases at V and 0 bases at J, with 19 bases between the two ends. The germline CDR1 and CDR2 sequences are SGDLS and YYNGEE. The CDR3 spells CASSPFNVLTTNYGYTF. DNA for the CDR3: TGTGCCAGCAGCCCTTTCAATGTCCTAACTACTAACTATGGCTACACCTTC.

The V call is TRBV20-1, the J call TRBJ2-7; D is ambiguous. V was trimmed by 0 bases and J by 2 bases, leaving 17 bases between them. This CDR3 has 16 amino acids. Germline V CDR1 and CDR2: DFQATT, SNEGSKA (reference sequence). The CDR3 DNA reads TGCAGTGCTAGAGATCTCACCCCGGTCCTCCCCTACGAGCAGTACTTC. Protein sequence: CSARDLTPVLPYEQYF.

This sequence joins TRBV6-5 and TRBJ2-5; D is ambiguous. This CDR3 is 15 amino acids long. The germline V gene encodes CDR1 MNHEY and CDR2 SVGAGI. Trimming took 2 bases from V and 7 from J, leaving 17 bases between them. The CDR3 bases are TGTGCCAGCAGTTACGAGTCAGGAACACCGGGGACCCAGTACTTC. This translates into CASSYESGTPGTQYF.

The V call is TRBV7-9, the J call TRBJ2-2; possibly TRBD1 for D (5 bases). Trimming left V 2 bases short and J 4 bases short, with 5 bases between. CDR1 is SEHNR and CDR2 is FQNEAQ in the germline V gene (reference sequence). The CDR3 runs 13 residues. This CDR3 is CASSLTGTGELFF. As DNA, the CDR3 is TGTGCCAGCAGCTTAACAGGCACCGGGGAGCTGTTTTTT.

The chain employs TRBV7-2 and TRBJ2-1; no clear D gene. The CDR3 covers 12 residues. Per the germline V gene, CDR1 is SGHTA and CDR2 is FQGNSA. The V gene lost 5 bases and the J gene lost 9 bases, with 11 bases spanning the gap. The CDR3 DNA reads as TGTGCCAGCAGCAAAACGTCGGCTGAGCAGTTCTTC. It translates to CASSKTSAEQFF. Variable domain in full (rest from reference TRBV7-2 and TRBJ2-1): GAGVSQSPSNKVTEKGKDVELRCDPISGHTALYWYRQSLGQGLEFLIYFQGNSAPDKSGLPSDRFSAERTGGSVSTLTIQRTQQEDSAVYLCASSKTSAEQFFGPGTRLTVL.

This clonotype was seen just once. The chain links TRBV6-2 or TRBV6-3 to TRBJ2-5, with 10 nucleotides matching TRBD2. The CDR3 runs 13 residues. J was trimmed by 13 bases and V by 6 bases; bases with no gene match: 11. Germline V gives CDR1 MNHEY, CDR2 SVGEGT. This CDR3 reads CASSDLLAGVAYF. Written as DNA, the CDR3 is TGTGCCAGCAGCGACCTCCTAGCGGGAGTAGCGTACTTC.

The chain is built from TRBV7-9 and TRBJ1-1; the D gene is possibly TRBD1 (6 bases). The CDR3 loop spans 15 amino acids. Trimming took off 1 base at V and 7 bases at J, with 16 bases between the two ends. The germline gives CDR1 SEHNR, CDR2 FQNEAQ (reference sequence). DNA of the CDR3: TGTGCCAGCAGCTTAGTATGGGGGCGCGAGGGTGAAGCTTTCTTT. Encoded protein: CASSLVWGREGEAFF.

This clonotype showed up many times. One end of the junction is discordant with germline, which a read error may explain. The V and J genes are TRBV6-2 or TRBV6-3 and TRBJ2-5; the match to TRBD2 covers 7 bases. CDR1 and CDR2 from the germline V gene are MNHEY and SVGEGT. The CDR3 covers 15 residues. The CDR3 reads CASSDSGTTKETQYF. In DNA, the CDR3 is TGTGCCAGCAGTGACTCGGGGACTACGAAAGAGACCCAGTACTTC.

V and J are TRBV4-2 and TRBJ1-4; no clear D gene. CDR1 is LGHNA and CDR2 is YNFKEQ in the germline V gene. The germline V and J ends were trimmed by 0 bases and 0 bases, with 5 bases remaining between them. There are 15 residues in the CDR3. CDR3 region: CASSQDRSTNEKLFF. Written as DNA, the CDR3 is TGTGCCAGCAGCCAAGACAGATCAACTAATGAAAAACTGTTTTTT.

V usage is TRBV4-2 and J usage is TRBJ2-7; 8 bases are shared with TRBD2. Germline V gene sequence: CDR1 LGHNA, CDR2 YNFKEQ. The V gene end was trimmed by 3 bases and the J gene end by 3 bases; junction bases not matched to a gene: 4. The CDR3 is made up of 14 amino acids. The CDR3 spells CASSQGLEVYEQYF. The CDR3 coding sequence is TGTGCCAGCAGCCAGGGACTAGAGGTCTACGAGCAGTACTTC.

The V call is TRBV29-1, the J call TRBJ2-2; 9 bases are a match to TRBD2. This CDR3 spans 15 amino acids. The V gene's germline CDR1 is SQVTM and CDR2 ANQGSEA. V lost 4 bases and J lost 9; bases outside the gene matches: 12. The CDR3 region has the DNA TGCAGCGTTGTAGTCGGGACTAGCCGGGCCAGGGAGCTGTTTTTT. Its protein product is CSVVVGTSRARELFF.

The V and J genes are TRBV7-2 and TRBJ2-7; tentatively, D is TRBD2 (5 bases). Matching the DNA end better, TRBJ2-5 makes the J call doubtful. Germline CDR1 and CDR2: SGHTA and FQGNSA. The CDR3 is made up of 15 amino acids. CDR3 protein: CASSTTGSGGETQYF. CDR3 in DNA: TGTGCCAGCAGCACCACGGGCAGCGGTGGGGAGACCCAGTACTTC.

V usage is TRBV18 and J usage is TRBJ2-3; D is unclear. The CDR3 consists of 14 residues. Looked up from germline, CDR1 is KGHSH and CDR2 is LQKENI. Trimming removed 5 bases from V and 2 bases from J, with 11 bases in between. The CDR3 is CASSAATLTDTQYF. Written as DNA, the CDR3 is TGTGCCAGCTCAGCCGCTACCCTCACAGATACGCAGTATTTT.

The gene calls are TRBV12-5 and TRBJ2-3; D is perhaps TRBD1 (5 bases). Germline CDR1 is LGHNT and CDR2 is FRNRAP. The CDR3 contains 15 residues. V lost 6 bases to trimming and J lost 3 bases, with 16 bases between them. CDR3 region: CASGAWARVTDTQYF. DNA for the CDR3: TGTGCTAGTGGCGCCTGGGCCAGGGTAACAGATACGCAGTATTTT.

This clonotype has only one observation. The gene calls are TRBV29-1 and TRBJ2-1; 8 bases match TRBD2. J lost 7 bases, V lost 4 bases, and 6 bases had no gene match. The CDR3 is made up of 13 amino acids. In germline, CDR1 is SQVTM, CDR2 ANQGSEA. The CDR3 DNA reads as TGCAGCGTTGCGGGGGGGCCGGAAAATGAGCAGTTCTTC. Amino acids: CSVAGGPENEQFF.

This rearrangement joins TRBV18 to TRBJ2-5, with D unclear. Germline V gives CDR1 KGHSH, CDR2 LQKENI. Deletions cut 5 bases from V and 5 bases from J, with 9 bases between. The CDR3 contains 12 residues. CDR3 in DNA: TGTGCCAGCTCAGAGTCCCAGGAGACCCAGTACTTC. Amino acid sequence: CASSESQETQYF.

CDR3 amino acids: CSARGAGAVEETQFF. Written as DNA, the CDR3 is TGCAGTGCTAGGGGAGCGGGGGCAGTGGAAGAGACCCAGTTCTTC. V gene TRBV20-1 combines with J gene TRBJ2-1; 8 bases map to TRBD2. Germline V gene lookup returns CDR1 DFQATT and CDR2 SNEGSKA (reference sequence). J was trimmed by 13 bases and V by 3 bases; bases with no gene match: 17. The CDR3 has 15 amino acids.

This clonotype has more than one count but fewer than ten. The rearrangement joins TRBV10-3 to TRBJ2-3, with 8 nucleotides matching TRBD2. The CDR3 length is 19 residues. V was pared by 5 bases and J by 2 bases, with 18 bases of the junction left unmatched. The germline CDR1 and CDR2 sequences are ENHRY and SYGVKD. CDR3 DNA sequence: TGTGCCATCAGTCCTACACCGGGGGTAGCGGGGATTCTCACAGATACGCAGTATTTT. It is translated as CAISPTPGVAGILTDTQYF.